This T cell receptor (beta chain) was sequenced in a study of T cell responses to AZD1222 COVID-19 vaccine. Study-level information: Combined were second doses at about 4 or about 12 weeks. Study conclusions and caveats: Rises in breadth and depth of Spike-specific TCRs came after two AZD1222 doses. Clonal diversity may have been underestimated in mostly white British donors.

V was cut by 4 bases and J by 4 bases, with 10 bases left in between. CDR1 and CDR2 (germline): SGHDT, YYEEEE. The CDR3 is 13 residues long. A remark on this clone: Its antigen is undetermined.

Clones were read by immunoSEQ multiplex PCR, and TCRdb kept only the in-frame ones, dropping some. The sample contains more than 110,000 clones, roughly nine tenths of which appear only once. V usage is TRBV5-6 and J usage is TRBJ2-3; tentatively, D is TRBD1 (5 bases). The receptor comes from an adult in good health. This sample comprised peripheral blood, obtained on day 0 of AZD1222 vaccination. The CDR3: CASSASRADTQYF. In nucleotides, the CDR3 is TGTGCCAGCAGCGCCAGCAGGGCAGATACGCAGTATTTT.